The clone carrying this T cell receptor beta chain came up a few times. The antigen remains unidentified. The CDR3 consists of 13 residues. Deletions cut 5 bases from V and 6 bases from J, with 11 bases between. This sample is part of a study of blood T cells in healthy people across ages. General study points: With donor CMV status unknown, expanded clonotype changes were possibly confounded.

The use of a sample-barcoded 5' primer and a J-beta primer mix characterized a second PCR of roughly 7 to 11 cycles. The authors tagged each cDNA molecule using a template-switch adaptor with 12 random nucleotides. TCRdb analysed the 5' RACE reads with MiXCR anew, one entry per CDR3 protein. This sample yields 1.5 million to 2 million distinct CDR3 sequences, of which 35% to 50% are seen a single time; about 21% belongs to the top ten. The J gene is TRBJ1-5, the V gene TRBV12-3 or TRBV12-4; perhaps TRBD1 as D (6 bases). The clonotype was recovered from a human donor in good health. The sample comprised blood. In nucleotides, the CDR3 is TGTGCCAGCAGTCGGTGGGGGGCTCAGCCCCAGCATTTT. The encoded protein is CASSRWGAQPQHF.